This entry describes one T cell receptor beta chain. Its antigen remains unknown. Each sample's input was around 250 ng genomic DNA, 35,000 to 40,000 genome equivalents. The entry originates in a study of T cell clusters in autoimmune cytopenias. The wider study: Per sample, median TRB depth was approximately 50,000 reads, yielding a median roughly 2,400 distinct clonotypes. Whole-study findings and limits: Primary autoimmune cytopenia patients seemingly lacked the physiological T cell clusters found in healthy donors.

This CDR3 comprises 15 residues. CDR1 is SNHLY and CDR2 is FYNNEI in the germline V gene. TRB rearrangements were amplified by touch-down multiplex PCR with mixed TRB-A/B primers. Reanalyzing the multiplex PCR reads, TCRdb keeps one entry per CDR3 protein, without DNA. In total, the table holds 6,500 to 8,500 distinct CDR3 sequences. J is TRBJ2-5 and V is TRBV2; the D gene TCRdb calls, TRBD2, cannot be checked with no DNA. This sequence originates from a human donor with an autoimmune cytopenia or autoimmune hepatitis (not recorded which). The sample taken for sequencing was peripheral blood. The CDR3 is CASSEAWAGGGTQYF.